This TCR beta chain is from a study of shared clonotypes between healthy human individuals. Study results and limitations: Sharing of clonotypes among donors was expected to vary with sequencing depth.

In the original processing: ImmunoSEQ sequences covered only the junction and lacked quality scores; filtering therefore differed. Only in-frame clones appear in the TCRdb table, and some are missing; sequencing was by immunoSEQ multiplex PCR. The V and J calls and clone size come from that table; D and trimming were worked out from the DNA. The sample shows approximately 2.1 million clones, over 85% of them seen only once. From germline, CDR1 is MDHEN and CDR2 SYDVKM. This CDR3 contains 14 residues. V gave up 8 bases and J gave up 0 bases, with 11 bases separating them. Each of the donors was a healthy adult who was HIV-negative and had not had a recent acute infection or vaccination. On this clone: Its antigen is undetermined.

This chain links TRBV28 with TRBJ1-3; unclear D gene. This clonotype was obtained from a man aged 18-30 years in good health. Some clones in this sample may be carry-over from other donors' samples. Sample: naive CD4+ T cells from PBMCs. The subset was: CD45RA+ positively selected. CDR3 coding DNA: TGTGCCAGCCGGGGAATGGGCTCTGGAAACACCATATATTTT. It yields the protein CASRGMGSGNTIYF.